This T cell receptor (beta chain) was documented in a study of shared clonotypes between healthy human individuals. Broader study findings: Generally, naive subsets came out with larger estimated richness than memory subsets. The rarefaction results pointed to incomplete sorted-subset sequencing despite large depth. Several donors had about 5.1% of their naive CD4 clonotypes in common. The study found lower generation probabilities in non-shared clonotypes than in those shared by all four donors.

About this clone: Its antigen is unknown.

The CDR3 length is 12 residues. CDR1 is SNHLY and CDR2 is FYNNEI in the germline V gene. The V and J ends lost 2 bases and 6 bases respectively, with 5 bases between them. Clones were read by immunoSEQ multiplex PCR, and TCRdb kept only the in-frame ones, dropping some. The sample shows roughly 2.2 million clones, over 90% of them seen only once. The chain employs TRBV2 and TRBJ2-1; D gene unclear. The specimen was naive CD4+ T cells from PBMCs. Subset noted: CD45RA+ positively selected. This receptor was identified in a man younger than 35 in good health. Some clones in this sample may be carry-over from other donors' samples. CDR3 amino acids: CASSESRNEQFF. In DNA form, the CDR3 reads TGTGCCAGCAGTGAAAGCCGCAATGAGCAGTTCTTC. Filled out from reference TRBV2 and TRBJ2-1, the complete variable domain reads EPEVTQTPSHQVTQMGQEVILRCVPISNHLYFYWYRQILGQKVEFLVSFYNNEISEKSEIFDDQFSVERPDGSNFTLKIRSTKLEDSAMYFCASSESRNEQFFGPGTRLTVL.